A single sample is the source of the 8 T cell receptor beta chains below, sequenced in a study of CD4+ T cells in melanoma. Data came from immunoSEQ multiplex PCR; TCRdb stores just in-frame clones and leaves some out. The sample includes some 19,000 clones, around 80% of them seen just once. Receptors were obtained from a human donor with melanoma.

The chain is built from TRBV9 and TRBJ1-5; D gene ambiguous. This CDR3 has 14 residues. CDR1 is SGDLS, CDR2 YYNGEE, per germline. V was pared by 7 bases and J by 0 bases, with 11 bases between. The DNA of the CDR3 is TGTGCCAGCTCACCCGGGTATAGCAATCAGCCCCAGCATTTT. This encodes CASSPGYSNQPQHF.

The rearrangement uses TRBV6-5 and TRBJ2-3; TRBD2 might be the D (7 bases). Trimming removed 2 bases from V and 5 bases from J, with 14 bases in between. CDR1 and CDR2 (germline): MNHEY, SVGAGI. The CDR3 length is 15 residues. CDR3 nucleotide sequence: TGTGCCAGCAGTTACAGGAGGGGGGGCGGAGATACGCAGTATTTT. Its protein is CASSYRRGGGDTQYF.

The chain links TRBV6-6 to TRBJ1-1, with 10 positions matching TRBD1. Germline lookup yields CDR1 MNHNY and CDR2 SVGAGI (reference sequence). This CDR3 has 14 amino acids. With 7 bases clipped from V and 5 bases from J, the junction kept 7 bases outside the gene matches. The CDR3 protein is CASTTDRGLTEAFF. Here the CDR3 DNA reads TGTGCCAGCACCACTGACAGGGGGCTAACTGAAGCTTTCTTT.

The genes are TRBV28 and TRBJ2-1, with TRBD1 identical over 8 bases. Germline assignment: CDR1 MDHEN and CDR2 SYDVKM. The trim removed 6 bases at V and 2 bases at J, leaving 6 bases unmatched. The CDR3 has 15 residues. In DNA, the CDR3 is TGTGCCAGCAGCCTGGACAGGGTGGCCTACAATGAGCAGTTCTTC. Translating gives CASSLDRVAYNEQFF.

CDR3 bases: TGTGCCACCAGCAGAGGACTAGCTGGGACAGGGGACCAGCCCCAGCATTTT. Protein sequence: CATSRGLAGTGDQPQHF. V and J are TRBV15 and TRBJ1-5, with 10 bases aligning to TRBD1. Germline CDR1 is LNHNV and CDR2 is YYDKDF (reference sequence). The V gene end was trimmed by 1 base and the J gene end by 7 bases; junction bases not matched to a gene: 10. The CDR3 is 17 residues long.

The J gene is TRBJ1-3, the V gene TRBV7-2, with 8 bases matching TRBD1. Germline CDR1 SGHTA, CDR2 FQGNSA. Trimming took 6 bases from V and 5 from J; bases not matched to a gene: 12. CDR3 length equals 16 residues. CDR3 in amino acids: CASRDQGAASRNTIYF. The CDR3 DNA is TGTGCCAGCAGGGATCAGGGGGCCGCGTCGAGAAACACCATATATTTT.

The CDR3 region has the DNA TGTGCCAGAAGCGGCTGGGACCCGGTTATCCATGGGCAGCCCCAGCATTTT. Translating gives CARSGWDPVIHGQPQHF. The V and J genes are TRBV5-3 and TRBJ1-5, with a possible D match to TRBD1 (5 bases). TRBV5-3 is identified as an open reading frame with a role that is uncertain. Trimming stripped 4 bases from V and 7 bases from J, with 24 bases between. The CDR3 length is 17 residues.

The rearrangement uses TRBV29-1 and TRBJ2-7; TRBD1 aligns across 7 bases. The CDR3 is 14 amino acids. V lost 2 bases to trimming and J lost 6 bases; unmatched junction nucleotides: 10. Per the germline V gene, CDR1 is SQVTM and CDR2 is ANQGSEA. The CDR3 here is CSVERQGPGREQYF. The CDR3 DNA is TGCAGCGTTGAAAGACAGGGCCCCGGCCGCGAGCAGTACTTC.